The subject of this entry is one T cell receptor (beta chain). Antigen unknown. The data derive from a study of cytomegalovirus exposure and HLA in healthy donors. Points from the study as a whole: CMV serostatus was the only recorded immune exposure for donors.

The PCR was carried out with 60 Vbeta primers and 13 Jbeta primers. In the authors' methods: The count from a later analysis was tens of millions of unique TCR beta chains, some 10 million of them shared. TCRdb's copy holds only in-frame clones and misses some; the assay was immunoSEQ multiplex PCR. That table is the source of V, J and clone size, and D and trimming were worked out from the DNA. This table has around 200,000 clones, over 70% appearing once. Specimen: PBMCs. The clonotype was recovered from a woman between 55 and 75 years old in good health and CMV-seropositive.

The CDR3 reads CASSSSGTGREKLFF. In DNA, the CDR3 is TGTGCCAGCAGCTCCTCCGGGACAGGGAGGGAAAAACTGTTTTTT. The chain combines TRBV5-6 with TRBJ1-4; 9 bases map to TRBD1. CDR3 length: 15 residues. The germline gives CDR1 SGHDT, CDR2 YYEEEE. The V gene end was trimmed by 3 bases and the J gene end by 8 bases; junction bases not matched to a gene: 8. Full variable domain (remainder filled in from reference TRBV5-6 and TRBJ1-4): DAGVTQSPTHLIKTRGQQVTLRCSPKSGHDTVSWYQQALGQGPQFIFQYYEEEERQRGNFPDRFSGHQFPNYSSELNVNALLLGDSALYLCASSSSGTGREKLFFGSGTQLSVL.